The clone carrying this T cell receptor (beta chain) has just a few counts. No antigen is known for it. This specimen belongs to a study of identical twins. General observations from the study: Whereas memory repertoires showed no such difference, abundant cord blood beta clonotypes carried fewer insertions.

TCRdb ran MiXCR on the 5' RACE reads and lists one entry per CDR3 protein. The sample gives hundreds of thousands of distinct CDR3 sequences, about 18% of which show up once; around 13% is in the top ten. The data were also submitted as part of a second study, on T cells expressing NK-cell markers. That paper adds: It was sorted CD3+CD56-NKG2C+, CD3+CD56+NKG2C- and CD3+CD56+NKG2C+ T cells that provided the TCR beta repertoires. The CD3+CD56-NKG2C+ fraction was also led by these clonotypes in a handful of donors. The study left the HCMV specificity of expanded NKG2C+ T cell clones unresolved.

The clonotype originates from a woman between 18 and 29 years old in good health. The sample consisted of PBMCs.

The CDR3 protein is CASSFRLAGGIDEQFF. In nucleotides, the CDR3 is TGTGCCAGCAGTTTTAGGCTAGCGGGAGGTATAGATGAGCAGTTCTTC. The genes are TRBV12-3 or TRBV12-4 and TRBJ2-1; 11 bases align to TRBD2. CDR3 length equals 16 residues. V lost 3 bases, J lost 8 bases, and 9 bases stayed unmatched.